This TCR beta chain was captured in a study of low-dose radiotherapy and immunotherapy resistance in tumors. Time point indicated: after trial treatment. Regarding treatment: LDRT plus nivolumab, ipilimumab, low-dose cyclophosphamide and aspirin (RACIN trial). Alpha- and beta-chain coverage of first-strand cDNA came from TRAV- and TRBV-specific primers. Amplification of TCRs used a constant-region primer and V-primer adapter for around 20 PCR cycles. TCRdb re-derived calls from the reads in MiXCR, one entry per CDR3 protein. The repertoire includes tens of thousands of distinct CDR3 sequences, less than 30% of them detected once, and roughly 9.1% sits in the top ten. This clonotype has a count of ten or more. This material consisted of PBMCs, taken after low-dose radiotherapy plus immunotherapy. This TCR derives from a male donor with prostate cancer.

CDR3 nucleotide sequence: TGTGCCAGCAGCTCGTCCGGGACAGCCTACGAGCAGTACTTC. This gives the protein CASSSSGTAYEQYF. The gene calls are TRBV7-6 and TRBJ2-7; TRBD1 agrees at 7 bases. V was pared by 4 bases and J by 2 bases, with 5 bases of the junction left unmatched. Looked up from germline, CDR1 is SGHVS and CDR2 is FNYEAQ. The length of the CDR3 is 14 residues.